This entry describes one TCR beta chain. As yet, its antigen is unknown. This record comes from a study of cytomegalovirus exposure and HLA in healthy donors. Study as a whole: A subsequent analysis reported that the 120 validation repertoires were produced on the same platform that had also been used for the 500 to 700 first-cohort repertoires. Study findings and constraints: Among TCR beta chains, those listed as cytomegalovirus-associated numbered about 160. As was reported, the classifier diagnosed cytomegalovirus status with high specificity and sensitivity. TCR sequences were mostly rare, though some public TCRs occurred in many donors.

Sequenced by immunoSEQ multiplex PCR; TCRdb stores in-frame clones only, minus some. Of 210,000 or so clones in the sample, about 90% were seen once. The CDR3 loop spans 15 amino acids. Trimming left V 4 bases short and J 0 bases short, with 10 bases between. Germline V CDR1 and CDR2: KGHSH, LQKENI. This chain connects TRBV18 to TRBJ1-3; D gene ambiguous. The clonotype originates from a woman aged 18 to 35 in good health and CMV-seronegative. Sequenced input: PBMCs. CDR3 sequence (DNA): TGTGCCAGCTCACGTTCGCGGGACTCTGGAAACACCATATATTTT. Protein: CASSRSRDSGNTIYF.